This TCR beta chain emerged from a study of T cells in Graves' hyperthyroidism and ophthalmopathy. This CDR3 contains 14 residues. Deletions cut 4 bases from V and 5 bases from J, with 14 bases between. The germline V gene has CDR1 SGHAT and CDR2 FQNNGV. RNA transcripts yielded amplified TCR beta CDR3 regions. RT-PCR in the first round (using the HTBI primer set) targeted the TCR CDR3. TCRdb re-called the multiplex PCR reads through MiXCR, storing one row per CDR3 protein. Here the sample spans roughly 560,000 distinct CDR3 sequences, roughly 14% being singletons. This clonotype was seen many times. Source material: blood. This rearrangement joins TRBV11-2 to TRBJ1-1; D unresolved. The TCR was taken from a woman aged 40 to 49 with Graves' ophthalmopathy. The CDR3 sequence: CASSSRGSGTEAFF. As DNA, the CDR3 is TGTGCCAGCAGCTCACGGGGTTCGGGGACTGAAGCTTTCTTT.